This entry lists 27 T cell receptor beta chains sequenced from one sample in a study of identical twins. A single record per CDR3 protein comes from TCRdb applying MiXCR to the 5' RACE reads. Of hundreds of thousands of distinct CDR3 sequences in the sample, around an eighth were seen once. The sample consisted of memory (CD45RO+) T cells sorted from blood. All receptors come from a woman younger than 30 in good health.

The sample holds a few counts of this clonotype. The chain couples TRBV20-1 to TRBJ2-3; 11 bases are shared with TRBD2. The CDR3 totals 13 residues. Germline assignment: CDR1 DFQATT and CDR2 SNEGSKA (reference sequence). The CDR3 sequence is CSLAGGGTDTQYF. The DNA for the CDR3 is TGCAGCTTAGCGGGGGGGGGCACAGATACGCAGTATTTT.

The chain carries TRBV12-3 or TRBV12-4 and TRBJ2-7; a weak D match, TRBD1 (5 bases). This CDR3 contains 14 residues. Trimming left V 1 base short and J 3 bases short, with 10 bases between. Written as DNA, the CDR3 is TGTGCCAGCAGTTTAGGGACAACTTTCTACGAGCAGTACTTC. Its translation: CASSLGTTFYEQYF.

This clonotype was found a few times. The V call is TRBV5-5, the J call TRBJ1-1; no firm D call. V was trimmed by 4 bases and J by 1 base, leaving 11 bases between them. The CDR3 sequence is 14 residues long. Per the germline V gene, CDR1 is SGHKS and CDR2 is YYEKEE (reference sequence). This CDR3 is CASSPSMENTEAFF. CDR3 sequence (DNA): TGTGCCAGCAGCCCAAGTATGGAGAACACTGAAGCTTTCTTT.

The table lists this clonotype with a few counts. V is TRBV12-3 or TRBV12-4 and J is TRBJ2-3; no clear D. V dropped 2 bases and J dropped 5 bases, with 8 bases sitting between them. The CDR3 contains 13 residues. The CDR3 loop is CASSLLSGDTQYF. The CDR3 coding sequence is TGTGCCAGCAGTTTACTTTCAGGAGATACGCAGTATTTT.

V usage is TRBV5-5 and J usage is TRBJ2-7; D possibly uses TRBD1 or TRBD2 (5 bases each). The V end lost 3 bases, the J end lost 7 bases, and 23 bases lay between the germline ends. This CDR3 comprises 16 residues. CDR1 and CDR2 from the germline V gene are SGHKS and YYEKEE (reference sequence). CDR3 DNA: TGTGCCAGCAGCTCCGGATATTTGACAGTACCGGGGGAGCAGTACTTC. It yields the protein CASSSGYLTVPGEQYF.

The genes are TRBV10-3 and TRBJ2-1, with a possible D match to TRBD2 (6 bases). Trimming removed 0 bases from V and 8 bases from J, with 14 bases in between. CDR3 length: 15 amino acids. Germline V gives CDR1 ENHRY, CDR2 SYGVKD. The CDR3 is CAISESGGMVYEQFF. The CDR3 DNA reads as TGTGCCATCAGTGAGTCTGGCGGGATGGTATATGAGCAGTTCTTC.

The rearrangement joins TRBV29-1 to TRBJ1-2; 7 bases match TRBD1. Trimming took 4 bases from V and 7 from J; bases not matched to a gene: 9. Germline CDR1 SQVTM, CDR2 ANQGSEA. This CDR3 has 13 residues. CDR3 nucleotides: TGCAGCGTTGTCGTAACAGGGGAGGGTGGCTACACCTTC. It translates to CSVVVTGEGGYTF.

This clonotype was counted ten times or more. V is TRBV2 and J is TRBJ1-5, with D possibly TRBD1 on 5 matching bases. Germline V gene sequence: CDR1 SNHLY, CDR2 FYNNEI. V lost 5 bases, J lost 7 bases, and 12 bases lay in between. This CDR3 contains 13 residues. CDR3 nucleotides: TGTGCCAGCAGTCCGGGGACCAGACAGCCCCAGCATTTT. Encoded protein: CASSPGTRQPQHF.

This clonotype was seen only a few times. V and J are TRBV3-1 and TRBJ1-5, with TRBD1 matching 9 bases. The junction had 10 bases not matched to a gene; V was cut back by 6 bases and J by 7 bases. CDR1 and CDR2 from the germline V gene are LGHDT and YNNKEL (reference sequence). The CDR3 loop spans 15 amino acids. In nucleotides, the CDR3 is TGTGCCAGCAGTCCTAACAGGGGGCTCGAACAGCCCCAGCATTTT. Its protein product is CASSPNRGLEQPQHF. Full variable domain (remainder filled in from reference TRBV3-1 and TRBJ1-5): DTAVSQTPKYLVTQMGNDKSIKCEQNLGHDTMYWYKQDSKKFLKIMFSYNNKELIINETVPNRFSPKSPDKAHLNLHINSLELGDSAVYFCASSPNRGLEQPQHFGDGTRLSIL.

The V call is TRBV5-6, the J call TRBJ2-3; D may be TRBD2 (7 bases). Trimming removed 4 bases from V and 2 bases from J, with 17 bases in between. Germline V gene lookup returns CDR1 SGHDT and CDR2 YYEEEE. CDR3 size: 16 residues. The CDR3: CASSEGGLAYTDTQYF. The CDR3 DNA sequence: TGTGCCAGCAGCGAGGGGGGGCTAGCGTACACAGATACGCAGTATTTT.

The gene calls are TRBV18 and TRBJ1-2; D is possibly TRBD1 (6 bases). From germline, CDR1 is KGHSH and CDR2 LQKENI. V lost 5 bases to trimming and J lost 6 bases, with 16 bases between them. This CDR3 region has 14 residues. The CDR3 here is CASSATDSLDGYTF. The CDR3 DNA reads TGTGCCAGCTCAGCGACGGACAGCTTAGATGGCTACACCTTC.

This chain uses TRBV6-1 with TRBJ1-2; D is undetermined. Germline loops: CDR1 MNHNS, CDR2 SASEGT. This CDR3 has 13 amino acids. The V end lost 3 bases, the J end lost 6 bases, and 11 bases lay between the germline ends. CDR3 region: CASSEGRFHGYTF. CDR3 bases: TGTGCCAGCAGTGAGGGGAGGTTCCATGGCTACACCTTC.

This clonotype was recorded at least ten times. V and J are TRBV12-3 or TRBV12-4 and TRBJ2-5, with 9 bases aligning to TRBD1. V lost 5 bases and J lost 5; bases outside the gene matches: 9. The CDR3 has 15 residues. The chain's CDR3 is CASSPRNRGRETQYF. The DNA of the CDR3 is TGTGCCAGCAGTCCAAGAAACAGGGGGCGGGAGACCCAGTACTTC.

V usage is TRBV21-1 and J usage is TRBJ1-1; the tabulated D call, TRBD1, remains unverified against the DNA. TRBV21-1 is deemed a pseudogene. CDR3 length: 14 amino acids. This chain's CDR3 is CASSKGQDRIEAFF. The DNA of the CDR3 is TGTGCCAGCAGCAAGGGACAGGATCGTATAGAGGCTTTCTTT.

This clonotype was observed a few times. CDR3 nucleotides: TGTGCCAGCAGTTTAGTACTCGATGTTACCTTC. Encoded protein: CASSLVLDVTF. The gene calls are TRBV12-3 or TRBV12-4 and TRBJ1-2; D ambiguous. The CDR3 consists of 11 residues. Trimming stripped 1 base from V and 14 bases from J, with 11 bases between.

This rearrangement joins TRBV7-7 to TRBJ2-2, with TRBD2 identical over 13 bases. Germline trimming cut 5 bases from V and 7 bases from J; bases unmatched to any gene: 7. In germline, CDR1 is SSHAT, CDR2 FNYEAQ (reference sequence). The CDR3 covers 16 residues. The CDR3 loop reads CASSPGLAGVIGELFF. In DNA form, the CDR3 reads TGTGCCAGCAGCCCCGGACTAGCGGGAGTCATCGGGGAGCTGTTTTTT.

V is TRBV7-6 and J is TRBJ2-7, with a tentative D call TRBD1 (5 bases). The CDR3 is 14 amino acids. V lost 0 bases, J lost 4 bases, and 10 bases lay in between. From germline, CDR1 is SGHVS and CDR2 FNYEAQ. DNA of the CDR3: TGTGCCAGCAGCTTAGCGCGCCAGGGATACGAGCAGTACTTC. It encodes CASSLARQGYEQYF.

This clonotype came up many times. The rearrangement uses TRBV7-8 and TRBJ1-1; weak D call: TRBD1 (5 bases). Looked up from germline, CDR1 is SGHVS and CDR2 is FQNEAQ. Trimming stripped 3 bases from V and 1 base from J, with 12 bases between. The CDR3 contains 15 residues. CDR3 in amino acids: CASSFSAGPNTEAFF. CDR3 in DNA: TGTGCCAGCAGCTTTTCGGCAGGGCCGAACACTGAAGCTTTCTTT.

Ten or more counts support this clonotype. CDR3 bases: TGTGCCAGCAGTTCGGGGACAAACATTCAGTACTTC. Its translation is CASSSGTNIQYF. This chain connects TRBV12-3 or TRBV12-4 to TRBJ2-4, with D perhaps being TRBD1 or TRBD2 (5 bases each). The V end lost 4 bases, the J end lost 6 bases, and 7 bases lay between the germline ends. The CDR3 sequence is 12 residues long.

The chain employs TRBV20-1 and TRBJ1-5; TRBD1 is a possible D gene (6 bases). Germline CDR1 is DFQATT and CDR2 is SNEGSKA (reference sequence). V was cut by 2 bases and J by 3 bases, with 11 bases left in between. The CDR3 runs to 14 residues. This CDR3 is CSARLGGNNQPQHF. DNA of the CDR3: TGCAGTGCTAGACTGGGGGGCAACAATCAGCCCCAGCATTTT.

This clonotype came up many times. The chain links TRBV3-1 to TRBJ2-5; D is ambiguous. Germline V gives CDR1 LGHDT, CDR2 YNNKEL (reference sequence). There are 12 residues in the CDR3. V lost 7 bases to trimming and J lost 0 bases, with 6 bases between them. CDR3 region: CASTSNQETQYF. In DNA form, the CDR3 reads TGTGCCAGCACCAGTAACCAAGAGACCCAGTACTTC.

This clonotype has ten or more counts. As DNA, the CDR3 is TGTGCCAGCAGCCCACGGTCAGGACTAGCGGGAGTGCGGAGGGAGCTGTTTTTT. Protein product: CASSPRSGLAGVRRELFF. V gene TRBV3-1 combines with J gene TRBJ2-2; 13 nucleotides agree with TRBD2. The germline CDR1 and CDR2 sequences are LGHDT and YNNKEL (reference sequence). With 4 bases clipped from V and 9 bases from J, the junction kept 14 bases outside the gene matches. CDR3 length: 18 amino acids.

This clonotype was counted only a few times. The chain employs TRBV7-2 and TRBJ2-5; D is ambiguous. The V gene's germline CDR1 is SGHTA and CDR2 FQGNSA. The CDR3 length is 14 residues. Trimming cost V 5 bases and J 1 base, with 11 bases left between them. CDR3 amino acids: CASSRFPGQETQYF. CDR3 coding DNA: TGTGCCAGCAGCCGTTTTCCAGGCCAAGAGACCCAGTACTTC. The full variable domain, rest sourced from reference TRBV7-2 and TRBJ2-5, is GAGVSQSPSNKVTEKGKDVELRCDPISGHTALYWYRQSLGQGLEFLIYFQGNSAPDKSGLPSDRFSAERTGGSVSTLTIQRTQQEDSAVYLCASSRFPGQETQYFGPGTRLLVL.

This clonotype appeared a few times. The chain has TRBV12-3 or TRBV12-4 and TRBJ2-7; D gene uncertain. V was trimmed by 3 bases and J by 5 bases, leaving 8 bases between them. CDR3 size: 12 residues. The CDR3 DNA reads as TGTGCCAGCAGTTTTACGCAGGACGAGCAGTACTTC. This gives the protein CASSFTQDEQYF.

This rearrangement joins TRBV7-2 to TRBJ1-2; perhaps TRBD1 as D (5 bases). This CDR3 region has 14 residues. The germline V gene has CDR1 SGHTA and CDR2 FQGNSA. V lost 7 bases to trimming and J lost 0 bases, with 12 bases between them. CDR3 protein: CASNLQGANYGYTF. CDR3 coding DNA: TGTGCCAGCAACTTGCAGGGTGCTAACTATGGCTACACCTTC.

This clonotype was seen only a few times. This chain links TRBV2 with TRBJ1-5; D not resolved. Trimming removed 4 bases at V and 5 bases at J, with 12 bases between. Per germline, CDR1 SNHLY and CDR2 FYNNEI. CDR3 size: 14 residues. This chain's CDR3 is CASSGTGNYQPQHF. In nucleotides, the CDR3 is TGTGCCAGCAGTGGGACCGGGAACTATCAGCCCCAGCATTTT.

In its sample, this clonotype was seen many times. V usage is TRBV7-3 and J usage is TRBJ1-2; tentatively, D is TRBD1 (6 bases). CDR3 size: 13 residues. V was clipped by 5 bases and J by 9 bases, with 16 bases between them. The germline CDR1 and CDR2 sequences are SGHTA and FQGTGA. CDR3 amino acids: CASSQTGLLRYTF. The DNA for the CDR3 is TGTGCCAGCAGCCAGACAGGTCTCCTTCGCTACACCTTC. The whole variable domain, filled in from reference TRBV7-3 and TRBJ1-2, reads GAGVSQTPSNKVTEKGKYVELRCDPISGHTALYWYRQSLGQGPEFLIYFQGTGAADDSGLPNDRFFAVRPEGSVSTLKIQRTERGDSAVYLCASSQTGLLRYTFGSGTRLTVV.